Listed below are T cell receptor beta chains from one sample, sequenced in a study of cytomegalovirus exposure and HLA in healthy donors. The repertoire was sequenced with immunoSEQ multiplex PCR; TCRdb's copy has only in-frame clones and lacks some. The sample has 200,000 to 300,000 clones, roughly 84% seen once. What was sequenced was PBMCs. The receptors originated from a girl between 2 and 10 years old in good health and CMV-seronegative. Each CDR3 is given with its conserved first and last residue. Each record gives: CDR3 DNA, CDR3 protein, clone size, V gene, D gene, J gene. The D gene is left open where the match is weak. Size values are once, few and many counts, or a class for expanded clones, and some rows have none.

CDR3 DNA: TGTGCCAGCAGTATCCTCCGGCGGTCAGGGGTTCGTGAGCAGTTCTTC
CDR3 protein: CASSILRRSGVREQFF
clone size: -
V gene: TRBV6-4
D gene: -
J gene: TRBJ2-1

CDR3 DNA: TGCGCCAGCAGCCTCCCTCGGGATTCCGGGGAGCTGTTTTTT
CDR3 protein: CASSLPRDSGELFF
clone size: -
V gene: TRBV5-1
D gene: -
J gene: TRBJ2-2

CDR3 DNA: TGTGCCAGCAGTTCGATCTTTCTCAGGGGCTACGAGCAGTACTTC
CDR3 protein: CASSSIFLRGYEQYF
clone size: -
V gene: TRBV6-5
D gene: -
J gene: TRBJ2-7

CDR3 DNA: TGTGCCAGCAGACCGGGACTAGGGGCCTACGAGCAGTACTTC
CDR3 protein: CASRPGLGAYEQYF
clone size: -
V gene: TRBV6-1
D gene: TRBD2
J gene: TRBJ2-7

CDR3 DNA: TGTGCCAGCAGCCCGAGGGCGGGACTAGGAACCTACGAGCAGTACTTC
CDR3 protein: CASSPRAGLGTYEQYF
clone size: -
V gene: TRBV7-2
D gene: TRBD2
J gene: TRBJ2-7

CDR3 DNA: TGTGCCAGTTACGACAGGTTCAACTCCTACGAGCAGTACTTC
CDR3 protein: CASYDRFNSYEQYF
clone size: -
V gene: TRBV6-5
D gene: -
J gene: TRBJ2-7

CDR3 DNA: TGTGCCAGTAGAACGACAGGGGGCAACACTGAAGCTTTCTTT
CDR3 protein: CASRTTGGNTEAFF
clone size: -
V gene: TRBV19
D gene: TRBD1
J gene: TRBJ1-1

CDR3 DNA: TGTGCCAGCAAGGGGAATGAGCAGTTCTTC
CDR3 protein: CASKGNEQFF
clone size: -
V gene: TRBV2
D gene: -
J gene: TRBJ2-1

CDR3 DNA: TGTGCCAGCAGCTCTAGAGGTGGGGCCGGAGGGGAGCTGTTTTTT
CDR3 protein: CASSSRGGAGGELFF
clone size: -
V gene: TRBV7-6
D gene: -
J gene: TRBJ2-2

CDR3 DNA: TGTGCCAGCAGCTTAGCGGGGTTTACTAGCGGGAAATACAATGAGCAGTTCTTC
CDR3 protein: CASSLAGFTSGKYNEQFF
clone size: -
V gene: TRBV7-6
D gene: TRBD2
J gene: TRBJ2-1

CDR3 DNA: TGCGCCAGCAGCGTCAGGGGTGAGAGGGGGGGGGCTTTCTTT
CDR3 protein: CASSVRGERGGAFF
clone size: -
V gene: TRBV5-1
D gene: -
J gene: TRBJ1-1

CDR3 DNA: TGTGCCACCAGACCGGGACTAGTCTCCAATGAGCAGTTCTTC
CDR3 protein: CATRPGLVSNEQFF
clone size: -
V gene: TRBV15
D gene: TRBD2
J gene: TRBJ2-1

CDR3 DNA: TGTGCCAGCAGCATCGGGCCAGCGGGAGTTTCAGATACGCAGTATTTT
CDR3 protein: CASSIGPAGVSDTQYF
clone size: -
V gene: TRBV5-4
D gene: TRBD2
J gene: TRBJ2-3

CDR3 DNA: TGTGCCAGCAGTTATTCGACAGGGGGCGAAAAGAAAGAGACCCAGTACTTC
CDR3 protein: CASSYSTGGEKKETQYF
clone size: once
V gene: TRBV6-9
D gene: TRBD1
J gene: TRBJ2-5

CDR3 DNA: TGCGCCAGCAGCCCTGGGACAGAGAGACCCTACGAGCAGTACTTC
CDR3 protein: CASSPGTERPYEQYF
clone size: -
V gene: TRBV5-1
D gene: TRBD1
J gene: TRBJ2-7

CDR3 DNA: TGCAGTGCTATACAGGGGGCGGCAGCTTTCTTT
CDR3 protein: CSAIQGAAAFF
clone size: -
V gene: TRBV20-1
D gene: TRBD1
J gene: TRBJ1-1

CDR3 DNA: TGTGCCACCGAAGGGGACAACTACGAGCAGTACTTC
CDR3 protein: CATEGDNYEQYF
clone size: -
V gene: TRBV27
D gene: -
J gene: TRBJ2-7

CDR3 DNA: TGCAGCGTTGTCGGCCGGAGGAACACTGAAGCTTTCTTT
CDR3 protein: CSVVGRRNTEAFF
clone size: few
V gene: TRBV29-1
D gene: -
J gene: TRBJ1-1

CDR3 DNA: TGTGCCAGCAGCTTCCGGGACAGCCCCTACGAGCAGTACTTC
CDR3 protein: CASSFRDSPYEQYF
clone size: -
V gene: TRBV7-8
D gene: TRBD1
J gene: TRBJ2-7

CDR3 DNA: TGTGCCAGCAGCTCCGTAGCGGGAGTCTCATACAATGAGCAGTTCTTC
CDR3 protein: CASSSVAGVSYNEQFF
clone size: -
V gene: TRBV5-4
D gene: TRBD2
J gene: TRBJ2-1

CDR3 DNA: TGTGCCTGGTCTAGGACTAGCGGTCGGCCGTACTTC
CDR3 protein: CAWSRTSGRPYF
clone size: few
V gene: TRBV30
D gene: TRBD2
J gene: TRBJ2-7

CDR3 DNA: TGTGCCAGCGGACGACTAAGCGGGAGCACAGATACGCAGTATTTT
CDR3 protein: CASGRLSGSTDTQYF
clone size: -
V gene: TRBV2
D gene: -
J gene: TRBJ2-3

CDR3 DNA: TGTGCCAGCAGTGAAAGCGGGAGGGCGGGGGAGAACATTCAGTACTTC
CDR3 protein: CASSESGRAGENIQYF
clone size: -
V gene: TRBV6-1
D gene: TRBD2
J gene: TRBJ2-4

CDR3 DNA: TGTGCCATCAGTGAAGGGACAGTCTATGGCTACACCTTC
CDR3 protein: CAISEGTVYGYTF
clone size: -
V gene: TRBV10-3
D gene: TRBD1
J gene: TRBJ1-2

CDR3 DNA: TGTGCCAGCAATAGAGCGGGGGTCAAAGAGACCCAGTACTTC
CDR3 protein: CASNRAGVKETQYF
clone size: -
V gene: TRBV2
D gene: TRBD2
J gene: TRBJ2-5

CDR3 DNA: TGCAGCGTTTTACAGGGGACTGGAAACACCATATATTTT
CDR3 protein: CSVLQGTGNTIYF
clone size: -
V gene: TRBV29-1
D gene: TRBD1
J gene: TRBJ1-3

CDR3 DNA: TGTGCCAGCAGTGAAGCGCGAGGTTATCGGCAGTTCTTC
CDR3 protein: CASSEARGYRQFF
clone size: once
V gene: TRBV6-1
D gene: -
J gene: TRBJ2-1

CDR3 DNA: TGTGCCAGCCGTGGCCCAGGGGATACCTACGAGCAGTACTTC
CDR3 protein: CASRGPGDTYEQYF
clone size: -
V gene: TRBV6-5
D gene: -
J gene: TRBJ2-7

CDR3 DNA: TGCGCCAGCAGCTCCGGGACAGAGAACACTGAAGCTTTCTTT
CDR3 protein: CASSSGTENTEAFF
clone size: -
V gene: TRBV5-1
D gene: TRBD1
J gene: TRBJ1-1

CDR3 DNA: TGTGCCAGCAGTTCAGGGGGCTATGGCTACACCTTC
CDR3 protein: CASSSGGYGYTF
clone size: -
V gene: TRBV28
D gene: TRBD1
J gene: TRBJ1-2

CDR3 DNA: TGTGCCAGCAGTGGGCAGTACGAGCAGTACTTC
CDR3 protein: CASSGQYEQYF
clone size: -
V gene: TRBV2
D gene: -
J gene: TRBJ2-7

CDR3 DNA: TGTGCCAGCAGCCCCGGGACTAGCGGGGGGGCCGGGTCAGATACGCAGTATTTT
CDR3 protein: CASSPGTSGGAGSDTQYF
clone size: -
V gene: TRBV11-2
D gene: TRBD2
J gene: TRBJ2-3

CDR3 DNA: TGTGCCAGCAGTGAAGCCTACACCACAGGGGGAAGCTCCTACGAGCAGTACTTC
CDR3 protein: CASSEAYTTGGSSYEQYF
clone size: -
V gene: TRBV6-1
D gene: TRBD1
J gene: TRBJ2-7

CDR3 DNA: TGTGCCAGCAGCTTCCGGGACTACGGGAACACTGAAGCTTTCTTT
CDR3 protein: CASSFRDYGNTEAFF
clone size: -
V gene: TRBV5-4
D gene: -
J gene: TRBJ1-1

CDR3 DNA: TGCGCCAGCAGCCAAGCGGGGGGGCCAGGAGAGACCCAGTACTTC
CDR3 protein: CASSQAGGPGETQYF
clone size: once
V gene: TRBV4-1
D gene: TRBD2
J gene: TRBJ2-5

CDR3 DNA: TGTGCCATCAGTGAGTCGAGGGGGCGCCGGCAGCCCCAGCATTTT
CDR3 protein: CAISESRGRRQPQHF
clone size: -
V gene: TRBV10-3
D gene: TRBD1
J gene: TRBJ1-5

CDR3 DNA: TGCACCGAGGCGAGGAACTATGGCTACACCTTC
CDR3 protein: CTEARNYGYTF
clone size: -
V gene: TRBV20-1
D gene: -
J gene: TRBJ1-2

CDR3 DNA: TGTGCCTGGAGTGTTGTGGCGGGGGGCAACACCGGGGAGCTGTTTTTT
CDR3 protein: CAWSVVAGGNTGELFF
clone size: -
V gene: TRBV30
D gene: TRBD2
J gene: TRBJ2-2

CDR3 DNA: TGTGCCAGCAGTCGGACAGGGGCGGGTGGCTACACCTTC
CDR3 protein: CASSRTGAGGYTF
clone size: -
V gene: TRBV6-6
D gene: TRBD1
J gene: TRBJ1-2

CDR3 DNA: TGTGCCAGCAGCTTAAGGCCCGAGGGTAGCGAGCAGTACTTC
CDR3 protein: CASSLRPEGSEQYF
clone size: -
V gene: TRBV7-8
D gene: -
J gene: TRBJ2-7

CDR3 DNA: TGTGCCAGCAGTCGGACTAGCGGGAACTACGAGCAGTACTTC
CDR3 protein: CASSRTSGNYEQYF
clone size: -
V gene: TRBV7-2
D gene: TRBD2
J gene: TRBJ2-7

CDR3 DNA: TGTGCCAGCAGCTTACAGGGGGCGGCTGGAAACACCATATATTTT
CDR3 protein: CASSLQGAAGNTIYF
clone size: -
V gene: TRBV5-6
D gene: TRBD1
J gene: TRBJ1-3

CDR3 DNA: TGTGCCAGCAGTTTATCCGGACAGGGGAACACCGGGGAGCTGTTTTTT
CDR3 protein: CASSLSGQGNTGELFF
clone size: -
V gene: TRBV28
D gene: TRBD1
J gene: TRBJ2-2

CDR3 DNA: TGTGCCAGCAGCTTAGGCGTTAGTACCCGAGGGATTTACGAGCAGTACTTC
CDR3 protein: CASSLGVSTRGIYEQYF
clone size: -
V gene: TRBV11-2
D gene: -
J gene: TRBJ2-7

CDR3 DNA: TGTGCCAGCAGCTGGGGAGACAGGGACCTCAGCACAGATACGCAGTATTTT
CDR3 protein: CASSWGDRDLSTDTQYF
clone size: -
V gene: TRBV5-5
D gene: TRBD1
J gene: TRBJ2-3

CDR3 DNA: TGTGCCAGCAGTTACGAGAGTCGGGGGGAGCAGTTCTTC
CDR3 protein: CASSYESRGEQFF
clone size: -
V gene: TRBV6-5
D gene: -
J gene: TRBJ2-1

CDR3 DNA: TGCGCCAGCAGTGAGGCCATAGCGGGGGGGCAGAATGAGCAGTTCTTC
CDR3 protein: CASSEAIAGGQNEQFF
clone size: -
V gene: TRBV10-1
D gene: TRBD2
J gene: TRBJ2-1

CDR3 DNA: TGTGCCAGCAGCGATCTAGCGGCCGGAAACATTCAGTACTTC
CDR3 protein: CASSDLAAGNIQYF
clone size: -
V gene: TRBV6-1
D gene: TRBD2
J gene: TRBJ2-4

CDR3 DNA: TGTGCCAGCAGTGATGCCGGGACAGGGTCTGAAAAACTGTTTTTT
CDR3 protein: CASSDAGTGSEKLFF
clone size: -
V gene: TRBV25-1
D gene: TRBD1
J gene: TRBJ1-4